The source of this TCR beta chain is a study of OX40 agonist ivuxolimab in advanced cancers. Study-level background: Patients were treated with ivuxolimab, an agonistic anti-OX40 (CD134) antibody. Partial responses were seen in three patients, one with hepatocellular carcinoma and two with cutaneous melanoma.

TCRdb keeps only in-frame clones here, not all; method: immunoSEQ multiplex PCR. The sample records nearly 110,000 clones, 90% being singletons. The starting material was CD4+ or CD8+ T cells sorted from blood, obtained in a trial of the OX40 agonist ivuxolimab. The receptor was derived from an adult with an advanced solid tumor such as melanoma, head and neck, liver or kidney cancer.

The CDR3 region is CASRPEALGGELFF. DNA of the CDR3: TGCGCCAGCCGCCCTGAGGCGCTTGGCGGGGAGCTGTTTTTT. This chain connects TRBV10-2 to TRBJ2-2; no clear D. The CDR3 loop spans 14 amino acids. Deletions cut 8 bases from V and 7 bases from J, with 17 bases between. Germline loops: CDR1 WSHSY, CDR2 SAAADI.